This T cell receptor beta chain derives from a study of blood T cell repertoires in COVID-19. Some clones are missing from TCRdb's copy, which holds only in-frame ones; the method was immunoSEQ multiplex PCR. This table holds 150,000 or so clones, around nine tenths found once. Germline V gene lookup returns CDR1 SEHNR and CDR2 FQNEAQ (reference sequence). The germline V and J ends were trimmed by 6 bases and 7 bases, with 19 bases remaining between them. CDR3 length: 14 amino acids. The origin of this receptor is a woman in her 70s with COVID-19, enrolled during active disease. The V and J genes are TRBV7-9 and TRBJ2-7, with a possible D match to TRBD1 (6 bases). Material: peripheral blood. CDR3 in amino acids: CASSSILGQLEQYF. The CDR3 nucleotides are TGTGCCAGCAGTTCTATACTCGGACAGCTTGAGCAGTACTTC. The entire variable domain, with the rest obtained from reference TRBV7-9 and TRBJ2-7, is as follows: DTGVSQNPRHKITKRGQNVTFRCDPISEHNRLYWYRQTLGQGPEFLTYFQNEAQLEKSRLLSDRFSAERPKGSFSTLEIQRTEQGDSAMYLCASSSILGQLEQYFGPGTRLTVT.